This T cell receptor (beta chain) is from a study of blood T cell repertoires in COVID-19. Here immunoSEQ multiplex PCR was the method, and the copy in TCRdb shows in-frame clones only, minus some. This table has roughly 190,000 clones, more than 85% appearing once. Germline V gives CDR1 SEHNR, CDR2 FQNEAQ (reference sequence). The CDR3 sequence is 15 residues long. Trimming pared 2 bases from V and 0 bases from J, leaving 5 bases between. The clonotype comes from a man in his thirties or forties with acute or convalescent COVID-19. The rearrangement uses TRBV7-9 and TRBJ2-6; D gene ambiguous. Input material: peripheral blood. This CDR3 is CASSLTASGANVLTF. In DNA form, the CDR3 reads TGTGCCAGCAGCTTAACAGCCTCTGGGGCCAACGTCCTGACTTTC.